This T cell receptor beta chain was documented in a study of CD8 T cells in ankylosing spondylitis. Study-level findings and limits: Enrichment of disease-linked clones was reportedly significant in matched ankylosing spondylitis synovial fluid. CD8+ cells made up the disease-linked clones, which were relatively rare in peripheral blood. In ankylosing spondylitis blood, a motif of eight highly homologous TCR beta variants appeared characteristic.

This clonotype has a count of ten or more. Antigen unknown. The TCR beta libraries were generated through quantitative 5'-RACE incorporating molecular barcodes. MiXCR was run by TCRdb on the 5' RACE reads, yielding one entry per CDR3 protein. The profile shows more than 250,000 distinct CDR3 sequences, roughly 11% of them singletons. Germline assignment: CDR1 DFQATT and CDR2 SNEGSKA (reference sequence). Germline trimming cut 3 bases from V and 1 base from J; bases unmatched to any gene: 6. The CDR3 has 16 residues. The clonotype was recovered from a female donor with ankylosing spondylitis or in good health (not recorded which). The chain links TRBV20-1 to TRBJ2-6, with 7 nucleotides matching TRBD2. The sample comprised blood, either unsorted or a sorted T cell fraction (not recorded which). The CDR3 nucleotides are TGCAGTGCTAGGGCGGGACTACAATCTGGGGCCAACGTCCTGACTTTC. It yields the protein CSARAGLQSGANVLTF.